One sample yielded the 17 T cell receptor beta chains listed below, sequenced in a study of graft-versus-host responses after intestinal transplantation. The study plated some 200,000 CFSE-labeled responders with some 200,000 irradiated, violet-dye-labeled stimulators. The data were produced by immunoSEQ multiplex PCR, yet TCRdb's version contains in-frame clones alone and is incomplete. The sample lists tens of thousands of clones, about 45% occurring once. The sequences come from alloreactive CD8+ T cells from a mixed lymphocyte reaction culture, collected before transplantation. As for subset: CFSE-low proliferating T cells sorted from approximately 6-day pre-transplant mixed lymphocyte reaction (GvH or HvG direction). Receptors were obtained from a human patient who was an organ donor for intestinal transplantation.

The J gene is TRBJ2-1, the V gene TRBV5-5; 8 bases agree with TRBD2. V dropped 5 bases and J dropped 6; count of bases not matched to a gene: 4. CDR1 and CDR2 from the germline V gene are SGHKS and YYEKEE (reference sequence). The CDR3 runs to 13 residues. The CDR3 protein is CASSWSGSNEQFF. Here the CDR3 DNA reads TGTGCCAGCAGTTGGAGCGGGAGCAATGAGCAGTTCTTC. The entire variable domain, with the rest obtained from reference TRBV5-5 and TRBJ2-1, is as follows: DAGVTQSPTHLIKTRGQQVTLRCSPISGHKSVSWYQQVLGQGPQFIFQYYEKEERGRGNFPDRFSARQFPNYSSELNVNALLLGDSALYLCASSWSGSNEQFFGPGTRLTVL.

The V gene is TRBV15, the J gene TRBJ2-4; D ambiguous. The CDR3 contains 16 residues. CDR1 is LNHNV and CDR2 is YYDKDF in the germline V gene (reference sequence). Trimming removed 2 bases from V and 0 bases from J, with 11 bases in between. Here the CDR3 DNA reads TGTGCCACCAGCAGAACAGAAATCCTAGCCAAAAACATTCAGTACTTC. Protein: CATSRTEILAKNIQYF.

This clone was observed a handful of times. The chain uses TRBV7-4 and TRBJ2-5; the D gene could be TRBD1 or TRBD2 (5 bases each). Looked up from germline, CDR1 is SGHVT and CDR2 is SQSDAQ. The ends were cut back, 4 bases at V and 7 bases at J, with 16 bases in the middle. This CDR3 spans 14 amino acids. CDR3 sequence: CASSSDPSRGTQYF. CDR3 bases: TGTGCCAGCAGCTCGGACCCTTCGAGGGGGACCCAGTACTTC.

V is TRBV9 and J is TRBJ2-3; 7 positions match TRBD2. The trim removed 4 bases at V and 4 bases at J, leaving 9 bases unmatched. This CDR3 comprises 15 residues. Per the germline V gene, CDR1 is SGDLS and CDR2 is YYNGEE. CDR3 sequence: CASSPQAGWSDTQYF. For the CDR3, the DNA is TGTGCCAGCAGCCCTCAAGCGGGATGGTCAGATACGCAGTATTTT.

CDR3 nucleotides: TGTGCCAGCAGTCCGAGAGGGACAGCAGTCTACGAGCAGTACTTC. Translated: CASSPRGTAVYEQYF. This chain joins TRBV6-5 and TRBJ2-7; 7 nucleotides agree with TRBD1. The V gene's germline CDR1 is MNHEY and CDR2 SVGAGI. Unmatched junction bases numbered 10, after V lost 5 bases and J lost 3 bases. The CDR3 extends over 15 amino acids.

The rearrangement joins TRBV28 to TRBJ2-7, with D perhaps TRBD2 (6 bases). The CDR3 loop spans 13 amino acids. V dropped 5 bases and J dropped 7 bases, with 15 bases sitting between them. Germline CDR1 MDHEN, CDR2 SYDVKM. The CDR3 sequence is CASSLQLATEQYF. The CDR3 coding sequence is TGTGCCAGCAGTCTTCAACTAGCAACAGAGCAGTACTTC. The full variable domain, in which reference TRBV28 and TRBJ2-7 provide the parts outside the CDR3, is DVKVTQSSRYLVKRTGEKVFLECVQDMDHENMFWYRQDPGLGLRLIYFSYDVKMKEKGDIPEGYSVSREKKERFSLILESASTNQTSMYLCASSLQLATEQYFGPGTRLTVT.

J is TRBJ2-7 and V is TRBV29-1; no clear D gene. This CDR3 has 11 residues. V dropped 7 bases and J dropped 2 bases, with 9 bases sitting between them. CDR1 is SQVTM, CDR2 ANQGSEA, per germline. The CDR3 bases are TGCAGCGGGCTGGGTCCCTACGAGCAGTACTTC. Translating it yields CSGLGPYEQYF.

The rearrangement links TRBV6-5 to TRBJ1-1; 9 bases agree with TRBD1. V was pared by 2 bases and J by 4 bases, with 2 bases of the junction left unmatched. This CDR3 is 14 amino acids long. CDR1 and CDR2 from the germline V gene are MNHEY and SVGAGI. The CDR3 region is CASSYGTGPTEAFF. The CDR3 nucleotides are TGTGCCAGCAGTTACGGGACAGGGCCCACTGAAGCTTTCTTT.

This clone was recorded a few times. This chain links TRBV30 with TRBJ2-3, with 10 bases matching TRBD2. Germline CDR1 reads GTSNPN; CDR2 reads SVGIG (reference sequence). Trimming removed 4 bases from V and 3 bases from J; junction bases left unmatched: 4. This CDR3 is built from 14 residues. The CDR3 loop reads CAWKLAGPTDTQYF. The DNA for the CDR3 is TGTGCCTGGAAACTAGCGGGACCGACAGATACGCAGTATTTT.

In its sample, this clone was seen a few times. The gene calls are TRBV29-1 and TRBJ2-1; no clear D. The ends were cut back, 3 bases at V and 0 bases at J, with 9 bases in the middle. Germline V gives CDR1 SQVTM, CDR2 ANQGSEA. This CDR3 is 14 amino acids long. CDR3 protein: CSVDGGYSYNEQFF. The DNA for the CDR3 is TGCAGCGTTGATGGTGGGTACTCCTACAATGAGCAGTTCTTC.

Written as DNA, the CDR3 is TGTGCCAGCAGACGGACAGGGAATTCTGGGGAGCTGTTTTTT. Amino acids: CASRRTGNSGELFF. The chain couples TRBV9 to TRBJ2-2; 8 nucleotides align to TRBD1. With 5 bases clipped from V and 8 bases from J, the junction kept 8 bases outside the gene matches. The CDR3 contains 14 residues. The germline V gene has CDR1 SGDLS and CDR2 YYNGEE.

In nucleotides, the CDR3 is TGTGCCAGCAGCTTGAAAGGGAGCCTCTACGAGCAGTACTTC. This translates into CASSLKGSLYEQYF. The chain links TRBV5-7 to TRBJ2-7, with D perhaps matching TRBD2 (5 bases). TRBV5-7 is noted as an ORF with a role that remains uncertain. V was shortened by 1 base and J by 3 bases, with 11 bases between the two germline ends. This CDR3 is built from 14 residues.

J is TRBJ2-3 and V is TRBV7-9; D gene uncertain. The CDR3 extends over 17 amino acids. Germline CDR1 is SEHNR and CDR2 is FQNEAQ (reference sequence). V lost 0 bases, J lost 2 bases, and 15 bases lay in between. CDR3 DNA: TGTGCCAGCAGCTTAGCTTATTTAGGACCGTCCACAGATACGCAGTATTTT. Its translation: CASSLAYLGPSTDTQYF.

In its sample, this clone was seen a few times. The chain joins TRBV5-1 to TRBJ1-2; TRBD1 matches 7 bases. The junction had 15 bases not matched to a gene; V was cut back by 3 bases and J by 4 bases. The CDR3 consists of 17 residues. Looked up from germline, CDR1 is SGHRS and CDR2 is YFSETQ. The CDR3 here is CASSWIHYRGSLYGYTF. The CDR3 DNA is TGCGCCAGCAGCTGGATCCACTACAGGGGAAGCCTCTATGGCTACACCTTC. Drawing the rest from reference TRBV5-1 and TRBJ1-2, the complete variable domain is KAGVTQTPRYLIKTRGQQVTLSCSPISGHRSVSWYQQTPGQGLQFLFEYFSETQRNKGNFPGRFSGRQFSNSRSEMNVSTLELGDSALYLCASSWIHYRGSLYGYTFGSGTRLTVV.

This clone was found a few times. V and J are TRBV29-1 and TRBJ2-3; 7 bases match TRBD2. V gave up 4 bases and J gave up 4 bases; unmatched junction bases: 5. The CDR3 spans 13 residues. Germline V gene data show CDR1 as SQVTM and CDR2 as ANQGSEA. The CDR3 sequence: CSVAPSGADTQYF. In nucleotides, the CDR3 is TGCAGCGTTGCGCCTAGCGGTGCAGATACGCAGTATTTT.

The genes are TRBV27 and TRBJ2-5; possible D gene TRBD2, 5 bases. The CDR3 runs to 16 residues. V gave up 6 bases and J gave up 0 bases, with 17 bases separating them. The germline V gene encodes CDR1 MNHEY and CDR2 SMNVEV (reference sequence). In nucleotides, the CDR3 is TGTGCCAGCAGCCTTACTTCTGGGGAGTACCAAGAGACCCAGTACTTC. This sequence encodes CASSLTSGEYQETQYF.

Only a few counts were recorded for this clone. The rearrangement links TRBV5-1 to TRBJ1-2; D not certain. With 5 bases removed from V and 2 bases from J, the gap between germline ends came to 13 bases. Germline V gene sequence: CDR1 SGHRS, CDR2 YFSETQ. CDR3 length: 14 residues. In DNA, the CDR3 is TGCGCCAGCAGGAATCAGGCCCAGAACTATGGCTACACCTTC. It translates to CASRNQAQNYGYTF. The full variable domain, with the rest looked up from reference TRBV5-1 and TRBJ1-2, is KAGVTQTPRYLIKTRGQQVTLSCSPISGHRSVSWYQQTPGQGLQFLFEYFSETQRNKGNFPGRFSGRQFSNSRSEMNVSTLELGDSALYLCASRNQAQNYGYTFGSGTRLTVV.